What follows is one TCR beta chain and its context. What it binds is not known. Looked up from germline, CDR1 is MNHEY and CDR2 is SVGEGT. CDR3 size: 12 residues. Trimming pared 8 bases from V and 6 bases from J, leaving 14 bases between. Each CDR3 protein is one row after TCRdb ran MiXCR on the reads. The table records 630,000 or so distinct CDR3 sequences, roughly 26% of them present only once. The data were obtained in a study of T cell repertoires in cytomegalovirus infection. The study's findings and limits: Ex vivo responses were dominated by HLA-C-restricted CMV-specific TCR beta clonotypes.

The TCR was taken from a human donor in good health (CMV status not recorded). Some clones in this sample may be carry-over from other donors' samples. This chain joins TRBV6-2 or TRBV6-3 and TRBJ2-7; possible D gene TRBD2, 5 bases. The sequenced sample consisted of CD8+ T cells from PBMCs. CDR3 amino acids: CASGSLWGEQYV. CDR3 coding DNA: TGTGCCAGCGGGAGTCTGTGGGGCGAGCAGTACGTC.